Listed below are T cell receptor beta chains from one sample, sequenced in a study of shared clonotypes between healthy human individuals. Clones were read by immunoSEQ multiplex PCR, and TCRdb kept only the in-frame ones, dropping some. The profile shows about 2.1 million clones, about 93% of them singletons. The sequenced sample consisted of naive CD8+ T cells from PBMCs. The receptors come from a man between 18 and 29 years old in good health. Some clones in this sample may be carry-over from other donors' samples. The CDR3 runs from the conserved cysteine through the conserved F or W.

v_gene,j_gene,CDR3aa
TRBV10-3,TRBJ2-1,CAISDARQGPYNEQFF
TRBV9,TRBJ2-2,CASSVGVSPSTGELFF
TRBV18,TRBJ2-3,CASSSLGDLAGGPTDTQYF
TRBV7-3,TRBJ2-7,CASSLILGDEQYF
TRBV29-1,TRBJ2-7,CSVTTPEQYF
TRBV19,TRBJ2-2,CASRILPGTGGTGELFF
TRBV10-3,TRBJ2-7,CAISRMTGQGAIYEQYF
TRBV27,TRBJ1-5,CASSSRSWDRPALGPQHF
TRBV9,TRBJ2-1,CASSADRGHEQFF
TRBV28,TRBJ2-3,CASSLSTTDTQYF
TRBV30,TRBJ1-1,CAWSVLAGMNTEAFF
TRBV9,TRBJ1-4,CASSLGQNNEKLFF
TRBV18,TRBJ2-2,CASSKDRAGTGELFF
TRBV7-2,TRBJ2-1,CASSFQGVNEQFF
TRBV6-1,TRBJ2-7,CASSEQEFNYEQYF
TRBV28,TRBJ2-7,CASSLLGLAYEQYF
TRBV11-2,TRBJ2-7,CASSFWYEQYF
TRBV27,TRBJ2-1,CASSSKISGTGNNEQFF
TRBV29-1,TRBJ1-1,CSVSRDTEAFF
TRBV14,TRBJ1-2,CASSQDHSYGYTF
TRBV11-3,TRBJ1-1,CASSLGRAAEAFF
TRBV5-6,TRBJ1-1,CASSLELDSWNTEAFF
TRBV13,TRBJ2-7,CASSYPGLNEQYF
TRBV11-2,TRBJ2-1,CASSRNRVGGNEQFF
TRBV27,TRBJ2-2,CASSLSAGATGELFF
TRBV13,TRBJ2-7,CASSLGALRRGTGEQYF
TRBV10-3,TRBJ2-1,CAISEEASRRSEQFF
TRBV28,TRBJ2-1,CASSPRLAGGTVYNEQFF
TRBV7-9,TRBJ2-1,CASIWGRGPGTYNEQFF
TRBV4-1,TRBJ2-7,CASRLAIASYEQYF
TRBV6-5,TRBJ1-1,CASSGTANTEAFF
TRBV4-2,TRBJ1-3,CASSHTLLGLSGNTIYF
TRBV7-9,TRBJ2-4,CASSFGGANIQYF
TRBV19,TRBJ2-7,CASCGPGDEQYF
TRBV28,TRBJ1-4,CASSGGPGQKLFF
TRBV9,TRBJ1-2,CASSVGDNHYGYTF
TRBV29-1,TRBJ2-1,CSVEPPKPAVYNEQFF